Shown below are 32 T cell receptor beta chains from a single sample sequenced in a study of regulatory T cells in long-lasting Graves disease. Time point in this sample: newly diagnosed GD, antithyroid drugs for less than 3 months. RNA isolated from PBMCs was used to make the TCR library. HTBI primers from iRepertoire and Arm-PCR of CDR3 regions yielded the TCR beta libraries. TCRdb independently ran MiXCR on the multiplex PCR reads; one entry per CDR3 protein. The sample consists of under 300,000 distinct CDR3 sequences, roughly 21% of them appearing once. The sample in question was peripheral blood mononuclear cells (PBMCs), obtained at new diagnosis, from a patient treated with antithyroid drugs. Receptors were obtained from a female donor with Graves disease.

This clonotype appeared many times. The chain recombines TRBV6-1 with TRBJ2-1; D might be TRBD1 (6 bases). Germline values: CDR1 MNHNS, CDR2 SASEGT. The CDR3 extends over 15 amino acids. Trimming stripped 6 bases from V and 6 bases from J, with 18 bases between. CDR3 nucleotide sequence: TGTGCCAGCAGGGGGACAATTGAGGGCTTCAATGAGCAGTTCTTC. Translating it yields CASRGTIEGFNEQFF.

This clonotype was seen repeatedly, ten times or more. The chain recombines TRBV20-1 with TRBJ2-3; D is uncertain. V gave up 6 bases and J gave up 3 bases, with 7 bases separating them. Germline assignment: CDR1 DFQATT and CDR2 SNEGSKA (reference sequence). The CDR3 loop spans 11 amino acids. In DNA form, the CDR3 reads TGCAGTGCAAGAATGACAGATACGCAGTATTTT. It encodes CSARMTDTQYF.

This clonotype was recorded at least ten times. The gene calls are TRBV27 and TRBJ2-3; D ambiguous. Germline V lookup: CDR1 MNHEY, CDR2 SMNVEV (reference sequence). Trimming took 3 bases from V and 0 from J, leaving 7 bases between them. The CDR3 spans 14 residues. The CDR3 coding sequence is TGTGCCAGCAGTTTCTCCCCTAGCACAGATACGCAGTATTTT. Translating gives CASSFSPSTDTQYF.

This clonotype was found many times. For the CDR3, the DNA is TGTGCCAGCAGCCGCGTGGGGGTCGGAAACTATGGCTACACCTTC. Translating it yields CASSRVGVGNYGYTF. This chain uses TRBV7-2 with TRBJ1-2, with D possibly matching TRBD1 (5 bases). Trimming stripped 5 bases from V and 2 bases from J, with 15 bases between. The CDR3 extends over 15 amino acids. CDR1 SGHTA and CDR2 FQGNSA come from the germline V gene.

This sequence joins TRBV6-2 or TRBV6-3 and TRBJ1-2; D gene uncertain. Trimming pared 10 bases from V and 5 bases from J, leaving 11 bases between. Germline V gene sequence: CDR1 MNHEY, CDR2 SVGEGT. CDR3 length: 11 residues. The CDR3 protein is CATRSWYGYTF. In nucleotides, the CDR3 is TGTGCCACCCGGTCATGGTATGGCTACACCTTC.

The rearrangement uses TRBV9 and TRBJ1-4; possibly TRBD1 for D (6 bases). This CDR3 has 15 residues. Trimming pared 3 bases from V and 8 bases from J, leaving 17 bases between. Germline CDR1 SGDLS, CDR2 YYNGEE. The CDR3 sequence is CASSAARTVGEKLFF. CDR3 coding DNA: TGTGCCAGCAGCGCAGCTCGGACAGTAGGAGAAAAACTGTTTTTT.

This clonotype was observed many times. The rearrangement joins TRBV15 to TRBJ2-3, with TRBD2 matching over 8 bases. CDR1 is LNHNV, CDR2 YYDKDF, per germline (reference sequence). The CDR3 contains 13 residues. J was trimmed by 7 bases and V by 8 bases; bases with no gene match: 8. The CDR3 region is CATGDSGKYTQYF. The CDR3 nucleotides are TGTGCCACCGGAGATAGCGGGAAGTATACGCAGTATTTT.

In regard to this clonotype: A much larger clone differs from this one at a single base, so this may be a read error. The rearrangement links TRBV29-1 to TRBJ2-1; 9 nucleotides align to TRBD1. The CDR3 is 11 amino acids. Germline V gene lookup returns CDR1 SQVTM and CDR2 ANQGSEA. CDR3 coding DNA: TGCAGCGTTGGAGATCCGGGACAGGGCCTCTTC. This codes for CSVGDPGQGLF.

Ten or more counts support this clonotype. The genes are TRBV15 and TRBJ2-2; D may correspond to TRBD1 or TRBD2 (5 bases each). The CDR3 extends over 15 amino acids. V lost 4 bases and J 4 bases, leaving 13 bases between the germline ends. CDR1 is LNHNV and CDR2 is YYDKDF in the germline V gene (reference sequence). The CDR3 reads CATSKGRERTGELFF. The CDR3 DNA sequence: TGTGCCACCAGCAAGGGACGGGAACGCACCGGGGAGCTGTTTTTT.

This clonotype came up many times. A read error may produce the germline difference seen at one junction end. The chain recombines TRBV11-3 with TRBJ2-1, with a possible D match to TRBD2 (6 bases). This CDR3 spans 13 amino acids. The germline V gene encodes CDR1 SGHNT and CDR2 YENEEA. CDR3 protein: CASSLGVRNGGVF. Written as DNA, the CDR3 is TGTGCCAGCAGCTTAGGTGTTCGAAATGGAGGGGTCTTC.

The chain employs TRBV2 and TRBJ2-5; TRBD1 matches 7 bases. The V and J ends lost 2 bases and 3 bases, in that order; junction bases with no gene match: 6. CDR1 and CDR2 from the germline V gene are SNHLY and FYNNEI. CDR3 length: 15 amino acids. CDR3 sequence reads: CASSELYRGEETQYF. As DNA, the CDR3 is TGTGCCAGCAGTGAATTGTACAGGGGAGAAGAGACCCAGTACTTC.

The rearrangement joins TRBV15 to TRBJ1-3; TRBD1 might be the D (5 bases). The length of the CDR3 is 14 residues. Germline assignment: CDR1 LNHNV and CDR2 YYDKDF (reference sequence). V was clipped by 9 bases and J by 7 bases, with 19 bases between them. The CDR3 DNA sequence: TGTGCCACTGGGGACGGCTGGGGATCGAACACCATATATTTT. Translating it yields CATGDGWGSNTIYF.

This clonotype has a count of ten or more. This chain connects TRBV5-1 to TRBJ2-3; TRBD2 matches 9 bases. With V trimmed by 0 bases and J by 9 bases, 8 bases remained unmatched. Looked up from germline, CDR1 is SGHRS and CDR2 is YFSETQ. There are 15 residues in the CDR3. The CDR3 DNA follows: TGCGCCAGCAGCTTGGGCCTAGCGGGAATGAAGACGCAGTATTTT. It codes for CASSLGLAGMKTQYF.

This clonotype showed up many times. The chain combines TRBV12-5 with TRBJ1-1; D perhaps matches TRBD1 (6 bases). This CDR3 region has 14 residues. Germline-derived CDR1 and CDR2 are LGHNT and FRNRAP. V lost 9 bases and J 1 base, leaving 15 bases between the germline ends. CDR3 coding DNA: TGTGCTAGCTCCTCCGGGACAACGAACACTGAAGCTTTCTTT. Its protein product is CASSSGTTNTEAFF.

In this sample, this clonotype turned up many times. This rearrangement joins TRBV2 to TRBJ2-5; TRBD2 matches 7 bases. The CDR3 has 14 amino acids. Germline CDR1 SNHLY, CDR2 FYNNEI. The V and J ends lost 9 bases and 6 bases, in that order; junction bases with no gene match: 13. The CDR3 protein is CASLGGLVGKTQYF. The CDR3 bases are TGTGCCAGTCTGGGTGGACTAGTTGGGAAGACCCAGTACTTC.

J is TRBJ2-1 and V is TRBV5-1; a possible D gene is TRBD2 (7 bases). Germline values: CDR1 SGHRS, CDR2 YFSETQ. The CDR3 is made up of 15 amino acids. V lost 2 bases to trimming and J lost 0 bases, with 9 bases between them. Here the CDR3 reads CASSFGGHSYNEQFF. In DNA, the CDR3 is TGCGCCAGCAGCTTCGGGGGGCACTCCTACAATGAGCAGTTCTTC.

This clonotype was detected ten times or more. The chain employs TRBV27 and TRBJ2-5; 8 positions match TRBD1. CDR1 is MNHEY, CDR2 SMNVEV, per germline (reference sequence). V lost 5 bases and J lost 9; bases outside the gene matches: 14. This CDR3 is built from 15 residues. The CDR3 sequence: CASSPGQGRGEAQYF. CDR3 bases: TGTGCCAGCAGTCCTGGACAGGGCCGGGGTGAGGCCCAGTACTTC.

This clonotype came up many times. The V and J genes are TRBV10-3 and TRBJ2-1; D is ambiguous. Germline CDR1 is ENHRY and CDR2 is SYGVKD. The CDR3 spans 11 residues. V was cut by 4 bases and J by 4 bases, with 2 bases left in between. The CDR3 DNA follows: TGTGCCATCAGTGGGTACAATGAGCAGTTCTTC. Encoded protein: CAISGYNEQFF.

This clonotype has more than one count but fewer than ten. Just one base apart from a much larger clone, this may be a read error. The conserved phenylalanine or tryptophan is not found at the CDR3 terminus, so this likely reflects a read error. V and J are TRBV12-3 or TRBV12-4 and TRBJ1-2, with 7 bases aligning to TRBD1. The length of the CDR3 is 14 residues. Trimming cost V 1 base and J 6 bases; bases outside gene matches: 5. CDR3 nucleotide sequence: TGTGCCAGCAGTTTAGAGACAGGGCGAGATGGCTACACCTCC. It translates to CASSLETGRDGYTS.

This clonotype is medium-sized. The CDR3 loop is CASSLGGSASYNEQFF. The CDR3 DNA sequence: TGTGCCAGCAGCTTAGGCGGGAGTGCCTCCTACAATGAGCAGTTCTTC. The V gene is TRBV7-3, the J gene TRBJ2-1; TRBD2 matches at 7 bases. Germline CDR1 is SGHTA and CDR2 is FQGTGA. V lost 2 bases to trimming and J lost 0 bases; unmatched junction nucleotides: 4. The CDR3 contains 16 residues.

This clonotype was counted ten times or more. The chain uses TRBV7-2 and TRBJ2-2; the match to TRBD2 covers 13 bases. V lost 5 bases, J lost 6 bases, and 6 bases stayed unmatched. The germline V gene encodes CDR1 SGHTA and CDR2 FQGNSA. CDR3 length equals 16 residues. The DNA of the CDR3 is TGTGCCAGCAGCCGGACTAGCGGGAGATCGGCCGGGGAGCTGTTTTTT. Translation: CASSRTSGRSAGELFF.

At least ten counts were recorded for this clonotype. The gene calls are TRBV12-5 and TRBJ2-7; 7 nucleotides agree with TRBD2. Germline V gives CDR1 LGHNT, CDR2 FRNRAP. This CDR3 has 18 amino acids. V shed 0 bases and J 2 bases; nucleotides not matched to a gene: 13. The CDR3 region is CASGLVGAVAAGTYEQYF. The CDR3 DNA reads TGTGCTAGTGGTTTGGTAGGGGCAGTGGCAGCGGGGACCTACGAGCAGTACTTC. The variable domain in full, completed from reference TRBV12-5 and TRBJ2-7, reads DARVTQTPRHKVTEMGQEVTMRCQPILGHNTVFWYRQTMMQGLELLAYFRNRAPLDDSGMPKDRFSAEMPDATLATLKIQPSEPRDSAVYFCASGLVGAVAAGTYEQYFGPGTRLTVT.

The rearrangement uses TRBV4-3 and TRBJ2-3, with D perhaps matching TRBD2 (5 bases). This CDR3 is built from 18 residues. The V gene's germline CDR1 is LGHNA and CDR2 YSLEER. V lost 1 base and J lost 5, with 22 bases in between. The CDR3 region is CASSQAVWLAEAEDTQYF. The CDR3 DNA reads as TGCGCCAGCAGCCAAGCAGTATGGCTAGCAGAGGCAGAAGATACGCAGTATTTT.

This clonotype was observed at least ten times. The CDR3 bases are TGTGCCAGCAGTCTCGGGACTACCCCAGATACGCAGTATTTT. This codes for CASSLGTTPDTQYF. The chain links TRBV28 to TRBJ2-3, with 7 bases lining up with TRBD2. V lost 5 bases to trimming and J lost 4 bases; unmatched junction nucleotides: 6. The CDR3 is made up of 14 amino acids. The germline V gene has CDR1 MDHEN and CDR2 SYDVKM. The complete variable domain, with remaining parts taken from reference TRBV28 and TRBJ2-3, reads DVKVTQSSRYLVKRTGEKVFLECVQDMDHENMFWYRQDPGLGLRLIYFSYDVKMKEKGDIPEGYSVSREKKERFSLILESASTNQTSMYLCASSLGTTPDTQYFGPGTRLTVL.

In the case of this clonotype: A far larger clone is only one base removed, so a read error is likely. The chain uses TRBV6-2 or TRBV6-3 and TRBJ2-3; TRBD1 aligns across 8 bases. The CDR3 loop spans 15 amino acids. Germline V gene lookup returns CDR1 MNHEY and CDR2 SVGEGT. CDR3 protein: CATSDSRQGTGTQYF. CDR3 sequence (DNA): TGTGCCACCAGTGATTCTCGACAGGGGACAGGTACGCAGTATTTT.

This clonotype was picked up a small number of times. The chain joins TRBV12-5 to TRBJ1-1, with TRBD1 as a possible D gene (5 bases). The CDR3 is 16 residues long. The ends were cut back, 0 bases at V and 5 bases at J, with 16 bases in the middle. Germline V CDR1 and CDR2: LGHNT, FRNRAP. This CDR3 reads CASGLVGAGRVTEAFF. CDR3 DNA sequence: TGTGCTAGTGGTTTGGTAGGGGCAGGGCGGGTTACTGAAGCTTTCTTT.

This clonotype occurred many times. J is TRBJ2-1 and V is TRBV11-2; D assignment may be TRBD1 or TRBD2 (5 bases each). The CDR3 totals 15 residues. The V gene lost 5 bases and the J gene lost 5 bases, with 16 bases spanning the gap. Germline V CDR1 and CDR2: SGHAT, FQNNGV. CDR3 sequence: CASSPGADIDNEQFF. The CDR3 DNA follows: TGTGCCAGCAGCCCCGGGGCGGACATTGACAATGAGCAGTTCTTC.

The chain joins TRBV28 to TRBJ2-2; the match to TRBD1 covers 8 bases. The CDR3 covers 19 residues. Germline CDR1 MDHEN, CDR2 SYDVKM. J lost 0 bases, V lost 2 bases, and 11 bases had no gene match. The CDR3 nucleotides are TGTGCCAGCAGTTTACAGGGGGCCGCCTTTCGCCCGAACACCGGGGAGCTGTTTTTT. It yields the protein CASSLQGAAFRPNTGELFF.

This clonotype has just a few counts. The chain links TRBV19 to TRBJ2-7, with 7 bases lining up with TRBD2. The V gene's germline CDR1 is LNHDA and CDR2 SQIVND (reference sequence). The ends lost 0 bases at V and 3 bases at J; junction bases unmatched: 2. The CDR3 runs to 14 residues. The CDR3 DNA reads TGTGCCAGTAGTATAGACGGGACTAACTACGAGCAGTACTTC. Amino acids: CASSIDGTNYEQYF.

This clonotype was observed many times. The chain couples TRBV3-1 to TRBJ2-7; maybe TRBD1 (6 bases). In germline, CDR1 is LGHDT, CDR2 YNNKEL (reference sequence). Between the trimmed V and J ends, which lost 1 base and 7 bases, there was a span of 20 bases. The CDR3 contains 16 residues. CDR3 protein: CASSQGMLQGFGEQYF. The CDR3 DNA reads TGTGCCAGCAGCCAAGGGATGTTACAGGGTTTCGGGGAGCAGTACTTC.

This clonotype has just one count. This is likely an artifact of a read error, given a far larger clone one base away. The V and J genes are TRBV11-2 and TRBJ2-5; no firm D call. The DNA end favors TRBJ2-1, so the J call may be wrong. In germline, CDR1 is SGHAT, CDR2 FQNNGV. The CDR3 contains 13 residues. CDR3 sequence: CASSLGSPNEQFF. CDR3 coding DNA: TGTGCCAGCAGCTTAGGCTCACCCAATGAGCAGTTCTTC.

In its sample, this clonotype was seen once. This chain joins TRBV4-3 and TRBJ2-7, with TRBD1 matching 9 bases. V dropped 0 bases and J dropped 3; count of bases not matched to a gene: 3. Germline V gene data show CDR1 as LGHNA and CDR2 as YSLEER. The CDR3 spans 15 residues. The CDR3 spells CASSQEGTGIYEQYF. CDR3 in DNA: TGCGCCAGCAGCCAAGAAGGGACAGGGATCTACGAGCAGTACTTC.